These T cell receptor beta chains were read from a single sample in a study of T cell responses to AZD1222 COVID-19 vaccine. This table comes from immunoSEQ multiplex PCR, and its TCRdb copy is limited to in-frame clones, with some not included. Among under 170,000 clones, roughly nine tenths were seen once, and the ten largest hold 2.5% to 3.5%. Specimen: peripheral blood, collected 28 days after the second AZD1222 dose. The receptors originated from an adult who received the AZD1222 COVID-19 vaccine. Each CDR3 is given with its conserved first and last residue. D genes are given only for firm matches. Clone size is not always given. Where it is, it says once, few, many or a class for expanded clones.

TRBV2	TRBJ2-7	NA	few	CASSAQRGALEQYF	TGTGCCAGCAGCGCTCAGAGAGGAGCTTTGGAGCAGTACTTC
TRBV9	TRBJ1-3	NA	once	CASSEGTDPANTIYF	TGTGCCAGCAGCGAGGGGACCGACCCGGCCAACACCATATATTTT
TRBV4-1	TRBJ2-1	TRBD1	NA	CASSQSQGTLNEQFF	TGCGCCAGCAGCCAATCACAGGGGACCTTAAATGAGCAGTTCTTC
TRBV6-2/TRBV6-3	TRBJ1-5	TRBD1	NA	CASSSPTGGNQPQHF	TGTGCCAGCAGTTCCCCGACAGGGGGCAATCAGCCCCAGCATTTT
TRBV21-1	TRBJ2-1	NA	NA	CASSKVPLAGSRNNEQFF	TGTGCCAGCAGCAAAGTTCCTCTAGCGGGGTCGAGGAACAATGAGCAGTTCTTC
TRBV20-1	TRBJ1-2	NA	NA	CSASSGVGYGYTF	TGCAGTGCTAGTAGTGGGGTTGGGTATGGCTACACCTTC
TRBV5-1	TRBJ1-1	NA	NA	CASSSQGDTEAFF	TGCGCCAGCAGCTCCCAAGGCGACACTGAAGCTTTCTTT
TRBV9	TRBJ2-1	TRBD2	NA	CASSVGLAGPSYNEQFF	TGTGCCAGCAGCGTCGGACTAGCGGGGCCCTCCTACAATGAGCAGTTCTTC
TRBV19	TRBJ2-1	TRBD2	NA	CASSPLAGGLISSYNEQFF	TGTGCCAGTAGTCCCCTGGCGGGAGGGCTTATAAGCTCCTACAATGAGCAGTTCTTC
TRBV7-9	TRBJ2-7	NA	NA	CASSAGARAYEQYF	TGTGCCAGCAGCGCAGGGGCCAGAGCCTACGAGCAGTACTTC
TRBV9	TRBJ1-4	TRBD1	NA	CASSPRQGGNEKLFF	TGTGCCAGCAGCCCCCGACAGGGGGGAAATGAAAAACTGTTTTTT
TRBV7-9	TRBJ2-1	NA	NA	CASSLGFVSYNEQFF	TGTGCCAGCAGCTTAGGGTTCGTCTCCTACAATGAGCAGTTCTTC
TRBV6-2/TRBV6-3	TRBJ2-7	NA	once	CASSPSGLPFYEQYF	TGTGCCAGCAGTCCCTCGGGACTTCCATTCTACGAGCAGTACTTC
TRBV28	TRBJ2-2	TRBD1	NA	CASSLWDRGRGTGELFF	TGTGCCAGCAGTTTATGGGACAGGGGAAGGGGCACCGGGGAGCTGTTTTTT
TRBV18	TRBJ2-2	NA	NA	CASSPPSSTGELFF	TGTGCCAGCTCACCACCTAGTAGCACCGGGGAGCTGTTTTTT
TRBV24-1	TRBJ1-5	NA	NA	CATTELINQPQHF	TGTGCCACCACCGAACTGATCAATCAGCCCCAGCATTTT
TRBV9	TRBJ2-3	TRBD2	NA	CASSVGLAGVSASTDTQYF	TGTGCCAGCAGCGTAGGACTAGCGGGAGTCTCGGCTTCCACAGATACGCAGTATTTT